Detailed here is one T cell receptor (beta chain). The antigen is undetermined. This sample was included in a study of T cell responses to AZD1222 COVID-19 vaccine. The overall study: Investigators merged groups given second doses at roughly 4 or roughly 12 weeks.

This CDR3 contains 17 residues. Germline V gene sequence: CDR1 GTSNPN, CDR2 SVGIG (reference sequence). Losses at the gene ends were 0 bases for V and 2 bases for J; bases not matched to a gene: 10. Generated by immunoSEQ multiplex PCR, the TCRdb table keeps only in-frame clones and is missing some. The sample includes roughly 140,000 clones, 80% to 95% seen only once; the top ten take 1.7%. Whole-study results and caveats: Donors skewed white British and female; clonal diversity was possibly underestimated. Nearly half of the spike-specific TCRs reportedly recognize variant regions that carry no mutations. Repertoires were obtained only post-peak T cell response.

Sequenced material: peripheral blood, taken on day 0 of AZD1222 vaccination. The V gene is TRBV30, the J gene TRBJ2-3, with 8 bases lining up with TRBD2. The source of this sequence is an adult in good health. The CDR3 here is CAWSVLRTSGSTDTQYF. CDR3 coding DNA: TGTGCCTGGAGTGTACTGAGAACTAGCGGATCCACAGATACGCAGTATTTT.